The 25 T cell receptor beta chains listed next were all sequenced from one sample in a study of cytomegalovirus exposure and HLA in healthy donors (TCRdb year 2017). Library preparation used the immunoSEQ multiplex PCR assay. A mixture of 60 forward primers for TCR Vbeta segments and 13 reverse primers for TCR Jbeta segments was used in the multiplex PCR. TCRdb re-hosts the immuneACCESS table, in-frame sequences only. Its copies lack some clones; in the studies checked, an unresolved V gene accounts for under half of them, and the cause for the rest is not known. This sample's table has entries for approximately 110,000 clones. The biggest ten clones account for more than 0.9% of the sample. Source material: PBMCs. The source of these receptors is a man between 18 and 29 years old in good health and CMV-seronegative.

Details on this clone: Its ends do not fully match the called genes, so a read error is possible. The CDR3: CASSHPPTLDSGNAIYF. CDR3 DNA sequence: TGCGCCAGCAGCCACCCCCCTACCCTAGACTCTGGAAACGCCATATATTTT. The chain combines TRBV4-1 with TRBJ1-3; unclear D gene. Germline V gene data show CDR1 as MGHRA and CDR2 as YSYEKL. The CDR3 extends over 17 amino acids.

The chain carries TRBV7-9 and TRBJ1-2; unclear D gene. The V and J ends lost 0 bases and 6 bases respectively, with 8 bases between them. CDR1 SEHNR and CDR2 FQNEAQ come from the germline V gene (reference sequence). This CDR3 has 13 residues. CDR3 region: CASSLAQIHGYTF. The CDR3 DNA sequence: TGTGCCAGCAGCTTAGCCCAGATTCATGGCTACACCTTC.

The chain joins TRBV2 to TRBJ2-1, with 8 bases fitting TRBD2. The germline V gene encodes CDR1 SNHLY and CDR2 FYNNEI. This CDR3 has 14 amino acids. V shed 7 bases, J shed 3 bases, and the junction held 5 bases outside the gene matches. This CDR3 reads CASNRLAYYNEQFF. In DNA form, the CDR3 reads TGTGCCAGCAACAGACTAGCGTACTACAATGAGCAGTTCTTC. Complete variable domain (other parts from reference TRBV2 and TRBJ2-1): EPEVTQTPSHQVTQMGQEVILRCVPISNHLYFYWYRQILGQKVEFLVSFYNNEISEKSEIFDDQFSVERPDGSNFTLKIRSTKLEDSAMYFCASNRLAYYNEQFFGPGTRLTVL.

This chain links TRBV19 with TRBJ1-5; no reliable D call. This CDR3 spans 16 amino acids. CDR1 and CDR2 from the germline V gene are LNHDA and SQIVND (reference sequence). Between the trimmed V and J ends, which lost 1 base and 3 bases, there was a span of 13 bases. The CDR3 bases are TGTGCCAGTAGTATAGTCACGGGGTCGGACAATCAGCCCCAGCATTTT. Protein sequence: CASSIVTGSDNQPQHF. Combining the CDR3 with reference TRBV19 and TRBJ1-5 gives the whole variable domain DGGITQSPKYLFRKEGQNVTLSCEQNLNHDAMYWYRQDPGQGLRLIYYSQIVNDFQKGDIAEGYSVSREKKESFPLTVTSAQKNPTAFYLCASSIVTGSDNQPQHFGDGTRLSIL.

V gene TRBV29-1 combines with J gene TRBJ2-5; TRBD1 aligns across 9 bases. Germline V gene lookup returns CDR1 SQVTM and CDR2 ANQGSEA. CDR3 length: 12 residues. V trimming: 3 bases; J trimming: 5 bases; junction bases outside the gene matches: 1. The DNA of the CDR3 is TGCAGCGTTGAGACAGGGGGGGAGACCCAGTACTTC. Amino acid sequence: CSVETGGETQYF.

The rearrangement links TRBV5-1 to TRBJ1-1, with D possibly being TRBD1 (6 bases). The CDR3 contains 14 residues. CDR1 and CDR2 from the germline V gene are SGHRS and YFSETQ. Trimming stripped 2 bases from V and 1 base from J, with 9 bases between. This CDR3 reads CASSLGQSNTEAFF. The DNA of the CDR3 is TGCGCCAGCAGCTTAGGACAGTCGAACACTGAAGCTTTCTTT.

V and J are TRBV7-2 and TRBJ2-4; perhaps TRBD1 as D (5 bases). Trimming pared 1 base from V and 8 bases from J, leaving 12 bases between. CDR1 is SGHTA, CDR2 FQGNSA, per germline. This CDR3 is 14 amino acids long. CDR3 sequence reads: CASSLGTTTDIQYF. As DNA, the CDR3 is TGTGCCAGCAGCTTAGGGACAACTACAGACATTCAGTACTTC. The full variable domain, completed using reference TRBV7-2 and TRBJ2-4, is GAGVSQSPSNKVTEKGKDVELRCDPISGHTALYWYRQSLGQGLEFLIYFQGNSAPDKSGLPSDRFSAERTGGSVSTLTIQRTQQEDSAVYLCASSLGTTTDIQYFGAGTRLSVL.

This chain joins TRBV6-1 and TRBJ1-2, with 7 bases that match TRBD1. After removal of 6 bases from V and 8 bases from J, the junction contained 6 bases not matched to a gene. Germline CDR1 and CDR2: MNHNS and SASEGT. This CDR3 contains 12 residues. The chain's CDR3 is CASRRKQGGYTF. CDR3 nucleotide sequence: TGTGCCAGCAGGCGTAAACAGGGGGGCTACACCTTC.

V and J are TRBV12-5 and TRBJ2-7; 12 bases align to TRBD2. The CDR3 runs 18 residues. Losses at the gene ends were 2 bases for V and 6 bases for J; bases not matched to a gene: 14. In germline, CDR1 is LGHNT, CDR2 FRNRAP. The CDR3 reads CASGLPSSRLAGDVEQYF. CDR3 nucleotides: TGTGCTAGTGGTTTGCCTTCCTCCAGACTAGCGGGGGATGTCGAGCAGTACTTC. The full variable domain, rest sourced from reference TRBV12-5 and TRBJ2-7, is DARVTQTPRHKVTEMGQEVTMRCQPILGHNTVFWYRQTMMQGLELLAYFRNRAPLDDSGMPKDRFSAEMPDATLATLKIQPSEPRDSAVYFCASGLPSSRLAGDVEQYFGPGTRLTVT.

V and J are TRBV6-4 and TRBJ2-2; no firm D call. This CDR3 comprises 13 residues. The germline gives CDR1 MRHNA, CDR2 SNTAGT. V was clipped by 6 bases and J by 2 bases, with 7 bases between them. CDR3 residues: CASSDLNTGELFF. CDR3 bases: TGTGCCAGCAGCGACCTAAACACCGGGGAGCTGTTTTTT.

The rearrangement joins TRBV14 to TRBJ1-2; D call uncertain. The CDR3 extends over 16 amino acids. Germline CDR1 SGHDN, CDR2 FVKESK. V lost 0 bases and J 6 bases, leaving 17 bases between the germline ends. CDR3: CASSQDWEIRANGYTF. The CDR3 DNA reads TGTGCCAGCAGCCAAGATTGGGAGATTAGGGCGAATGGCTACACCTTC.

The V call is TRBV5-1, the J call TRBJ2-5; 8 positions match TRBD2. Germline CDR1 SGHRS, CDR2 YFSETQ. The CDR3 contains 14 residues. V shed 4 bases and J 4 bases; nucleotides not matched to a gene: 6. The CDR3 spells CASSPGGGRETQYF. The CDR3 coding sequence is TGCGCCAGCAGCCCGGGAGGGGGTAGAGAGACCCAGTACTTC.

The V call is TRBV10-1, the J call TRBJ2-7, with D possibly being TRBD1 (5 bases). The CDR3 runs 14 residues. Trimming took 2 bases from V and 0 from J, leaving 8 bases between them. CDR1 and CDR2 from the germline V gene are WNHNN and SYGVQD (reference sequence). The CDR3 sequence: CASSEDSYSYEQYF. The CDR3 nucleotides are TGCGCCAGCAGTGAGGACAGTTACTCCTACGAGCAGTACTTC.

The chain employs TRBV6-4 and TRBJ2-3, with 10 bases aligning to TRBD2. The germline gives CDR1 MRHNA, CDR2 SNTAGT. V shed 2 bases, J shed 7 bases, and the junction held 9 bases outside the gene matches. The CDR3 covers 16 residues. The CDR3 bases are TGTGCCAGCAGTGACCTTAGCGGGGGGACGTGGCATACGCAGTATTTT. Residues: CASSDLSGGTWHTQYF.

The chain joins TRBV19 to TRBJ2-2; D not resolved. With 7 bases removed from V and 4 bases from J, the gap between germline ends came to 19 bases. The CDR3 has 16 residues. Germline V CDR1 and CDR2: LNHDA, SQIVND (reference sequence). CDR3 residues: CASTQFQNLPTGELFF. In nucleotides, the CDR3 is TGTGCCAGTACCCAGTTCCAAAACCTTCCCACCGGGGAGCTGTTTTTT.

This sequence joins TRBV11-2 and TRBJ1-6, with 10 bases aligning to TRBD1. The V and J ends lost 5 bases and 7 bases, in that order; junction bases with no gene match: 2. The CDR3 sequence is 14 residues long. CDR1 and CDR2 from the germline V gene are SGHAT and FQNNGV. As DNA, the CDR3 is TGTGCCAGCAGCCTGGGACAGGGGAATTCACCCCTCCACTTT. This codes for CASSLGQGNSPLHF. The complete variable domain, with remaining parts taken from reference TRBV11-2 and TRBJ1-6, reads EAGVAQSPRYKIIEKRQSVAFWCNPISGHATLYWYQQILGQGPKLLIQFQNNGVVDDSQLPKDRFSAERLKGVDSTLKIQPAKLEDSAVYLCASSLGQGNSPLHFGNGTRLTVT.

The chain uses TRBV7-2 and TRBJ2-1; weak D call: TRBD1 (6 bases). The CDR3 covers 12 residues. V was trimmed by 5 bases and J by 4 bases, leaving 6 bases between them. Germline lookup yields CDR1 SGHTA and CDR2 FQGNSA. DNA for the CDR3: TGTGCCAGCAGCGACAGGTACAATGAGCAGTTCTTC. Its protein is CASSDRYNEQFF.

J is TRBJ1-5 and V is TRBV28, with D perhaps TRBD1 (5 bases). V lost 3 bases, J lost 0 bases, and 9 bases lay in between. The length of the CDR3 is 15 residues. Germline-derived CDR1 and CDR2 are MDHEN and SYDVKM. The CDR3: CASSLGGSSNQPQHF. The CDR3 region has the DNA TGTGCCAGCAGTTTGGGGGGGAGTAGCAATCAGCCCCAGCATTTT.

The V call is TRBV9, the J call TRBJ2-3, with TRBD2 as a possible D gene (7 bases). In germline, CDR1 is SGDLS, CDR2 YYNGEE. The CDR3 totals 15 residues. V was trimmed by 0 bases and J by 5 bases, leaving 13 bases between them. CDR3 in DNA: TGTGCCAGCAGCGTAGCGGCGGGGGCGTTAGATACGCAGTATTTT. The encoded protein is CASSVAAGALDTQYF.

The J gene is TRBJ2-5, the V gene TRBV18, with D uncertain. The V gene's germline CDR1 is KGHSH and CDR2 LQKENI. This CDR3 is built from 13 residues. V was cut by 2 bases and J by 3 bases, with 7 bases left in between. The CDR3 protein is CASSPSIEETQYF. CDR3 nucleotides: TGTGCCAGCTCACCATCTATTGAAGAGACCCAGTACTTC.

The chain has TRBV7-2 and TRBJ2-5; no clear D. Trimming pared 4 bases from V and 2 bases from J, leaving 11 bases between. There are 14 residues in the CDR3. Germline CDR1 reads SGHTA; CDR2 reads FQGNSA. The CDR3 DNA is TGTGCCAGCAGCTCCCGTTTCGGTCAAGAGACCCAGTACTTC. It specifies CASSSRFGQETQYF.

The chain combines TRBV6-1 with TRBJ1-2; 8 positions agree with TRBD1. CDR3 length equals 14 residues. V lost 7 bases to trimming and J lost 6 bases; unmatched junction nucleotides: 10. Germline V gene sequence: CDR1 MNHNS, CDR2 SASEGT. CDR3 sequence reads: CASTHGQGIDGYTF. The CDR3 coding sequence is TGTGCCAGCACCCACGGACAGGGAATCGATGGCTACACCTTC.

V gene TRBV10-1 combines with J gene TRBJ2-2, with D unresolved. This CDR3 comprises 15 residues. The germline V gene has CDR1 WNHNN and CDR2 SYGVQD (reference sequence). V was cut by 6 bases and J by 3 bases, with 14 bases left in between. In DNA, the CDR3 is TGCGCCAGCAGACCCGGCGGAGCTCACACCGGGGAGCTGTTTTTT. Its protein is CASRPGGAHTGELFF.

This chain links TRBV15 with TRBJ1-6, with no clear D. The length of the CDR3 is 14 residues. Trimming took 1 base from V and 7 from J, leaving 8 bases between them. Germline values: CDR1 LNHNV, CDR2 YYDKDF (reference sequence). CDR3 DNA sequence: TGTGCCACCAGCAGAGTGAGCGAGAATTCACCCCTCCACTTT. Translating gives CATSRVSENSPLHF.

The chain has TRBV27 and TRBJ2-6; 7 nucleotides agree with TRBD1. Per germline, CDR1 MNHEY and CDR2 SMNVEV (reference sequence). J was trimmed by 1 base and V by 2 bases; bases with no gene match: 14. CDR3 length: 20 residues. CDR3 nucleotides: TGTGCCAGCAGTTTAATGTCGTCAGGGGGATTAGTTTCTGGGGCCAACGTCCTGACTTTC. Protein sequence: CASSLMSSGGLVSGANVLTF.